This TCR beta chain was documented in a study of early T cells in non-severe SARS-CoV-2 infection. Overall study context: The study sequenced bulk RNA from unsorted whole blood, with chains unpaired.

Looked up from germline, CDR1 is LGHNA and CDR2 is YSLEER. There are 16 residues in the CDR3. The ends were cut back, 2 bases at V and 5 bases at J, with 18 bases in the middle. Individual cDNA molecules received unique molecular identifiers. Via MiXCR, TCRdb re-called the 5' RACE reads, giving one row per CDR3 protein. The sample lists tens of thousands of distinct CDR3 sequences; over 9% were seen once. Whole-study results and caveats: Comparison of clonotypes with VDJdb favored anti-spike CD8 responses while missing private and CD4 specificities.

This clonotype was detected many times. Its antigen remains unknown. This chain links TRBV4-3 with TRBJ1-1, with D uncertain. The source is an adult who was a healthcare worker with PCR-confirmed SARS-CoV-2 infection or an uninfected control (not recorded which). Sequenced sample: whole blood. CDR3 region: CASSQKPTSLLTEAFF. CDR3 nucleotide sequence: TGCGCCAGCAGCCAAAAGCCGACGTCGCTTCTTACTGAAGCTTTCTTT.